This T cell receptor beta chain came from a study of cytomegalovirus exposure and HLA in healthy donors. Study as a whole: Inside one of the first data releases sat tens of millions of unique TCRs taken from HLA-typed donors.

The PCR employed 60 Vbeta primers together with 13 Jbeta primers. The table came from immunoSEQ multiplex PCR; TCRdb's copy has only in-frame clones and leaves some out. The table lists 110,000 to 150,000 clones, around 9.6% of them singletons, with 1.5% to 2% in the top ten. The length of the CDR3 is 12 residues. V was clipped by 10 bases and J by 1 base, with 10 bases between them. Per germline, CDR1 SEHNR and CDR2 FQNEAQ (reference sequence). Sequenced input: PBMCs. This chain connects TRBV7-9 to TRBJ1-1, with D perhaps matching TRBD1 (6 bases). This sequence originates from a male donor in good health and CMV-seronegative. The CDR3 loop is CATQTGNTEAFF. The CDR3 DNA sequence: TGTGCCACCCAGACAGGGAACACTGAAGCTTTCTTT.